Each of the 17 T cell receptor beta chains below was sequenced from the same sample in a study of T cell repertoires in cytomegalovirus infection. TCRdb called the reads again in MiXCR, with one record for every CDR3 protein. The sample carries almost 500,000 distinct CDR3 sequences, 10% to 12% recorded once. Input material: PBMCs. The receptors come from a human donor in good health (CMV status not recorded). Some clones in this sample may be carry-over from other donors' samples.

This clonotype was recorded many times. V usage is TRBV18 and J usage is TRBJ1-1; tentatively, D is TRBD1 (5 bases). V lost 1 base and J 0 bases, leaving 15 bases between the germline ends. Germline V gene data show CDR1 as KGHSH and CDR2 as LQKENI. This CDR3 region has 17 residues. The CDR3 spells CASSPQPRQGMNTEAFF. DNA for the CDR3: TGTGCCAGCTCACCACAGCCGAGGCAGGGTATGAACACTGAAGCTTTCTTT. Using reference TRBV18 and TRBJ1-1 for the parts outside the CDR3, the full variable domain is NAGVMQNPRHLVRRRGQEARLRCSPMKGHSHVYWYRQLPEEGLKFMVYLQKENIIDESGMPKERFSAEFPKEGPSILRIQQVVRGDSAAYFCASSPQPRQGMNTEAFFGQGTRLTVV.

In this sample, this clonotype turned up a few times. The V and J genes are TRBV5-4 and TRBJ2-2; TRBD2 agrees at 10 bases. Germline V gene sequence: CDR1 SGHNT, CDR2 YYREEE (reference sequence). V trimming: 3 bases; J trimming: 6 bases; junction bases outside the gene matches: 11. The CDR3 loop spans 17 amino acids. DNA for the CDR3: TGTGCCAGCAGCTCAAAGCGGGGGGGCACGATGGCCGGGGAGCTGTTTTTT. Amino acids: CASSSKRGGTMAGELFF.

The chain couples TRBV7-3 to TRBJ2-5, with D perhaps TRBD2 (6 bases). The CDR3 has 14 residues. The V gene lost 1 base and the J gene lost 5 bases, with 11 bases spanning the gap. Germline V lookup: CDR1 SGHTA, CDR2 FQGTGA. CDR3 sequence: CASSLMGRGETQYF. As DNA, the CDR3 is TGTGCCAGCAGCTTAATGGGTCGGGGGGAGACCCAGTACTTC.

This clonotype occurred many times. The rearrangement links TRBV10-3 to TRBJ2-1, with 7 bases lining up with TRBD2. The J segment lost 9 bases and the V segment lost 6 bases, leaving 14 bases of the junction unmatched. Germline assignment: CDR1 ENHRY and CDR2 SYGVKD. The CDR3 consists of 15 residues. The CDR3 spells CAISLGSGNTVEQFF. The CDR3 DNA reads as TGTGCCATCAGCCTCGGCAGCGGGAACACGGTTGAGCAGTTCTTC.

Many counts were recorded for this clonotype. The J gene is TRBJ2-5, the V gene TRBV12-3 or TRBV12-4; 14 bases map to TRBD2. This CDR3 is 18 amino acids long. Losses at the gene ends were 3 bases for V and 1 base for J; bases not matched to a gene: 7. The chain's CDR3 is CASSFTGTSGGTQETQYF. DNA of the CDR3: TGTGCCAGCAGTTTCACCGGGACTAGCGGGGGTACCCAAGAGACCCAGTACTTC.

V and J are TRBV27 and TRBJ2-7; no clear D gene. V was cut by 2 bases and J by 3 bases, with 8 bases left in between. This CDR3 has 13 residues. Per the germline V gene, CDR1 is MNHEY and CDR2 is SMNVEV (reference sequence). CDR3 in amino acids: CASSLSYDYEQYF. As DNA, the CDR3 is TGTGCCAGCAGTTTAAGTTACGACTACGAGCAGTACTTC.

Many counts were recorded for this clonotype. V usage is TRBV6-1 and J usage is TRBJ2-7, with 9 bases identical to TRBD1. The CDR3 loop spans 15 amino acids. With V trimmed by 5 bases and J by 2 bases, 7 bases remained unmatched. The germline CDR1 and CDR2 sequences are MNHNS and SASEGT. CDR3 amino acids: CASSYNRGPPYEQYF. CDR3 nucleotides: TGTGCCAGCAGTTACAACAGGGGGCCCCCCTACGAGCAGTACTTC.

This clonotype was seen many times. The V call is TRBV5-6, the J call TRBJ2-7, with D possibly matching TRBD1 (5 bases). Germline V CDR1 and CDR2: SGHDT, YYEEEE. The CDR3 runs to 14 residues. The V end lost 5 bases, the J end lost 0 bases, and 12 bases lay between the germline ends. The CDR3 DNA reads as TGTGCCAGCAGTTTCAGACAGACCTCCTACGAGCAGTACTTC. Amino acid sequence: CASSFRQTSYEQYF.

This clonotype was seen more than once but under ten times. The chain couples TRBV4-2 to TRBJ2-3; TRBD2 aligns across 8 bases. The J segment lost 6 bases and the V segment lost 1 base, leaving 6 bases of the junction unmatched. This CDR3 is built from 15 residues. Germline CDR1 and CDR2: LGHNA and YNFKEQ. CDR3 sequence: CASSQAGLAMDTQYF. The DNA for the CDR3 is TGTGCCAGCAGCCAAGCCGGACTAGCAATGGATACGCAGTATTTT.

In this sample, this clonotype turned up many times. This sequence joins TRBV28 and TRBJ2-7; 7 positions agree with TRBD2. Germline loops: CDR1 MDHEN, CDR2 SYDVKM. The CDR3 consists of 12 residues. With 7 bases clipped from V and 11 bases from J, the junction kept 11 bases outside the gene matches. The CDR3 DNA is TGTGCCAGCACCACGGGGGGAGCGAACGAGTACTTC. The encoded protein is CASTTGGANEYF.

This clonotype was observed once. The chain links TRBV28 to TRBJ2-7, with TRBD2 matching over 10 bases. The CDR3 loop spans 14 amino acids. CDR1 and CDR2 from the germline V gene are MDHEN and SYDVKM. Losses at the gene ends were 6 bases for V and 0 bases for J; bases not matched to a gene: 2. The CDR3 is CASREREGSYEQYF. The CDR3 coding sequence is TGTGCCAGCAGAGAGCGGGAGGGCTCCTACGAGCAGTACTTC.

This clonotype has more than one count but fewer than ten. The CDR3 is CAWNRGGNEQFF. CDR3 DNA: TGTGCCTGGAACAGGGGAGGAAATGAGCAGTTCTTC. The chain couples TRBV30 to TRBJ2-1, with D perhaps TRBD1 (7 bases). CDR1 GTSNPN and CDR2 SVGIG come from the germline V gene (reference sequence). The V end lost 4 bases, the J end lost 7 bases, and 11 bases lay between the germline ends. CDR3 length: 12 amino acids.

This clonotype has at least ten counts. CDR3 bases: TGTGCCAGCAGCCCGAATAGACAGGGGTCTGGCTACACCTTC. Residues: CASSPNRQGSGYTF. This chain uses TRBV11-2 with TRBJ1-2, with 8 bases that match TRBD1. The CDR3 consists of 14 residues. Germline CDR1 SGHAT, CDR2 FQNNGV. V dropped 5 bases and J dropped 7; count of bases not matched to a gene: 9.

This clonotype was picked up a small number of times. The chain recombines TRBV5-1 with TRBJ2-3, with 10 bases aligning to TRBD1. V was pared by 4 bases and J by 1 base, with 6 bases of the junction left unmatched. Looked up from germline, CDR1 is SGHRS and CDR2 is YFSETQ. The CDR3 covers 16 residues. Here the CDR3 reads CASSLGQGMGTDTQYF. The CDR3 DNA sequence: TGCGCCAGCAGCCTGGGACAGGGGATGGGCACAGATACGCAGTATTTT. The variable domain in full, with the rest retrieved from reference TRBV5-1 and TRBJ2-3, is KAGVTQTPRYLIKTRGQQVTLSCSPISGHRSVSWYQQTPGQGLQFLFEYFSETQRNKGNFPGRFSGRQFSNSRSEMNVSTLELGDSALYLCASSLGQGMGTDTQYFGPGTRLTVL.

This chain joins TRBV29-1 and TRBJ2-3, with unresolved D. The CDR3 consists of 13 residues. From germline, CDR1 is SQVTM and CDR2 ANQGSEA. The germline V and J ends were trimmed by 5 bases and 2 bases, with 11 bases remaining between them. The CDR3 spells CSVRPRLTDTQYF. The DNA of the CDR3 is TGCAGCGTTCGCCCTAGACTCACAGATACGCAGTATTTT.

In its sample, this clonotype was seen many times. The rearrangement uses TRBV6-2 or TRBV6-3 and TRBJ1-6; no firm D call. Germline-derived CDR1 and CDR2 are MNHEY and SVGEGT. The CDR3 runs 14 residues. With 4 bases removed from V and 14 bases from J, the gap between germline ends came to 18 bases. In DNA, the CDR3 is TGTGCCAGCAGTTCCTGGGCCCCGTTGGAGGCCCTCCACTTT. Its protein product is CASSSWAPLEALHF.

This clonotype appeared many times. The chain couples TRBV29-1 to TRBJ1-1, with TRBD1 matching 7 bases. Germline trimming cut 6 bases from V and 5 bases from J; bases unmatched to any gene: 12. Germline V gene data show CDR1 as SQVTM and CDR2 as ANQGSEA. The CDR3 length is 14 residues. The CDR3 region has the DNA TGCAGCGTCGCATTCGGGCAGGGGGGAACTGAAGCTTTCTTT. Its protein product is CSVAFGQGGTEAFF.